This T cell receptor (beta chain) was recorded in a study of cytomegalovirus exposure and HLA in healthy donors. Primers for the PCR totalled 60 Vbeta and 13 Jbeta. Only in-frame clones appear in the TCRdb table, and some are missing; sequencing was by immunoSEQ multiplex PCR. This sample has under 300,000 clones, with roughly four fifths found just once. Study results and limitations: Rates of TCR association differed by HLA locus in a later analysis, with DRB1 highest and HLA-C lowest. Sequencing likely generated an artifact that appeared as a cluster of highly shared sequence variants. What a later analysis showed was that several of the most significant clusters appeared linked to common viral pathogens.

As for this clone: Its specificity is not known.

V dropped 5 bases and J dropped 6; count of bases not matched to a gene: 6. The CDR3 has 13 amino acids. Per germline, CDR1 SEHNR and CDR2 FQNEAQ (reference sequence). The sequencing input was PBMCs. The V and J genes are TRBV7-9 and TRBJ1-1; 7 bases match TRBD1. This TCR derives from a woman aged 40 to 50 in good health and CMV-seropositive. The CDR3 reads CASSPRTGPEAFF. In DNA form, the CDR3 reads TGTGCCAGCAGCCCCCGGACAGGCCCTGAAGCTTTCTTT. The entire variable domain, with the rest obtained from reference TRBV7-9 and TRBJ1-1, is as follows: DTGVSQNPRHKITKRGQNVTFRCDPISEHNRLYWYRQTLGQGPEFLTYFQNEAQLEKSRLLSDRFSAERPKGSFSTLEIQRTEQGDSAMYLCASSPRTGPEAFFGQGTRLTVV.